These T cell receptor beta chains were read from a single sample in a study of blood T cell repertoires in COVID-19. Generated by immunoSEQ multiplex PCR, the TCRdb table keeps only in-frame clones and is missing some. This table holds more than 95,000 clones, around 80% found once. Sample: peripheral blood. Receptors were obtained from a woman aged 50 to 65 with acute or convalescent COVID-19. Each CDR3 is given with its conserved first and last residue. A D gene is named only where the DNA matches it firmly. A clone size is listed for some rows: how often the clone was seen (once, few, many), or a class if it is expanded.

TRBV30	.	13	TRBJ2-1	.	TGTGCCTGGAGTGTACGGAGGGAAAATGAGCAGTTCTTC	CAWSVRRENEQFF
TRBV19	.	16	TRBJ2-7	TRBD2	TGTGCCAGTAGTAGAGCGGGAGGGCCAGTGACGTACGAGCAGTACTTC	CASSRAGGPVTYEQYF
TRBV5-1	.	14	TRBJ2-2	TRBD2	TGCGCCAGCAGCCTAGCGGGAGCCCCCGGGGAGCTGTTTTTT	CASSLAGAPGELFF
TRBV5-4	few	13	TRBJ2-7	.	TGTGCCAGCAGCTACAGGGGAGGTTACGAGCAGTACTTC	CASSYRGGYEQYF
TRBV6-5	.	15	TRBJ1-3	TRBD1	TGTGCCAGCAGTTTGCGACAGGGGATACGAAACACCATATATTTT	CASSLRQGIRNTIYF
TRBV4-2	.	14	TRBJ1-2	TRBD1	TGTGCCAGCAGCCTTACAGGGACAGACCATGGCTACACCTTC	CASSLTGTDHGYTF
TRBV5-1	.	12	TRBJ1-2	TRBD1	TGCGCCAGCAGCTCTGCCGGACAGGGAGATACCTTC	CASSSAGQGDTF
TRBV7-9	.	12	TRBJ2-1	TRBD1	TGTGCCAGCAGCCCAGACAGGGGGCGGATGCTCTTC	CASSPDRGRMLF
TRBV6-5	.	13	TRBJ2-5	TRBD2	TGTGCCAGCAAGCCGGGGGGGACGGAGACCCAGTACTTC	CASKPGGTETQYF
TRBV6-5	.	14	TRBJ2-2	.	TGTGCCAGCACCTTCACAGCGAACACCGGGGAGCTGTTTTTT	CASTFTANTGELFF
TRBV19	once	16	TRBJ2-1	TRBD2	TGTGCCAGTAGTGCCAAGACTAGCGGGAGGGGAAATGAGCAGTTCTTC	CASSAKTSGRGNEQFF
TRBV12-5	.	18	TRBJ2-2	TRBD2	TGTGCTAGTGGTTCCTCCGTGTTTAGCGGGGACTACACCGGGGAGCTGTTTTTT	CASGSSVFSGDYTGELFF
TRBV21-1	.	17	TRBJ2-7	.	TGTGCCAGCAGCAGCCGACCTGAGGACAGAGATAACTACGAGCAGTACTTC	CASSSRPEDRDNYEQYF
TRBV5-4	.	14	TRBJ1-1	TRBD1	TGTGCCAGCCGTACCACAGGGGAGGACCCTGAAGCTTTCTTT	CASRTTGEDPEAFF
TRBV19	once	14	TRBJ2-3	TRBD2	TGTGCCATAGGGACTAGCGGGCGCACAGATACGCAGTATTTT	CAIGTSGRTDTQYF
TRBV27	.	16	TRBJ1-5	.	TGTGCCAGCAGTTTATCGCGTACGAATGGCAATCAGCCCCAGCATTTT	CASSLSRTNGNQPQHF
TRBV15	.	13	TRBJ2-5	TRBD2	TGTGCCACCAGCAGAGGACTAGCAGAGACCCAGTACTTC	CATSRGLAETQYF
TRBV18	.	16	TRBJ1-1	.	TGTGCCAGCTCACTTACGAGGGCCCTCCAGGACACTGAAGCTTTCTTT	CASSLTRALQDTEAFF
TRBV5-1	.	13	TRBJ1-1	.	TGCGCCAGCAGCTCGGGGGTTGGCACTGAAGCTTTCTTT	CASSSGVGTEAFF
TRBV6-5	.	14	TRBJ2-3	.	TGTGCCGGCCTCTCGGGGGACCCGACAGATACGCAGTATTTT	CAGLSGDPTDTQYF
TRBV2	.	14	TRBJ2-7	.	TGTGCCAGACGGGGCAGGGGCCCCACCTACGAGCAGTACTTC	CARRGRGPTYEQYF
TRBV5-1	.	14	TRBJ1-1	.	TGCGCCAGCAGCTTGGGGCGAGGGAACACTGAAGCTTTCTTT	CASSLGRGNTEAFF
TRBV2	few	16	TRBJ1-4	.	TGTGCCAGCAGTGAAAGCTCCCCTGGACTAAGCGAAAAACTGTTTTTT	CASSESSPGLSEKLFF
TRBV5-1	.	12	TRBJ1-1	.	TGCGCCAGCACCGGGAGCGGGACTGAAGCTTTCTTT	CASTGSGTEAFF
TRBV7-9	.	13	TRBJ2-5	.	TGTGCCAGCACCCCTCCCGGGTGGGAGACCCAGTACTTC	CASTPPGWETQYF